This T cell receptor beta chain originates from a study of cytomegalovirus exposure and HLA in healthy donors. This CDR3 region has 17 residues. Trimming took 0 bases from V and 7 from J, leaving 19 bases between them. The V gene's germline CDR1 is MNHNS and CDR2 SASEGT. The PCR ran on 60 Vbeta and 13 Jbeta primers. Sequencing was performed with immunoSEQ multiplex PCR; in TCRdb, only in-frame clones are kept and a portion is missing. The sample shows about 200,000 clones, less than 85% of them seen only once. The sequence derives from a girl aged 2-15 years in good health and CMV-seronegative. Material for sequencing was PBMCs. J is TRBJ2-1 and V is TRBV6-1, with D unclear. CDR3 in DNA: TGTGCCAGCAGTGAAGCGGGCGTAGGTTCCCTAATAAATGAGCAGTTCTTC. This encodes CASSEAGVGSLINEQFF.